This T cell receptor beta chain was sequenced for a study of blood T cell repertoires in COVID-19. For the study at large: Nucleic acid was either cDNA or gDNA, and it came from T cells, B-cell-depleted T cells, or PBMCs.

Methods used by the authors: The authors estimated nucleated cell counts from reference gene primer amplification. Sequenced by immunoSEQ multiplex PCR; TCRdb stores in-frame clones only, minus some. V and J calls and clone size are as listed in that table; D and trimming were resolved from the DNA. The sample has approximately 250,000 clones; about 88% are singletons. Trimming took off 5 bases at V and 7 bases at J, with 16 bases between the two ends. This CDR3 comprises 14 residues. CDR1 and CDR2 from the germline V gene are KGHDR and SFDVKD. Sequencing was performed on peripheral blood. This clonotype was sampled from a man between 18 and 35 years old with active or convalescent COVID-19. This chain joins TRBV24-1 and TRBJ1-1; D is perhaps TRBD1 (5 bases). CDR3 protein: CATSGGARGSEAFF. CDR3 nucleotides: TGTGCCACCAGTGGAGGGGCCCGGGGGAGTGAAGCTTTCTTT.